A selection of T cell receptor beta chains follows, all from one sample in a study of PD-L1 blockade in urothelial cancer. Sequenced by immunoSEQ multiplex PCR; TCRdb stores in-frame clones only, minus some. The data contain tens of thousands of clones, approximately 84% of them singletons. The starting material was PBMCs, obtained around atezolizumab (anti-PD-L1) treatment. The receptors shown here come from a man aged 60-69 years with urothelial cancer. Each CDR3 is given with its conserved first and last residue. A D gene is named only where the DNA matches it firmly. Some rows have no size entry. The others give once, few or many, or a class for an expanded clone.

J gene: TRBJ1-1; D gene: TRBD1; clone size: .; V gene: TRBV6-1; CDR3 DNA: TGTGCCAGCAGTATTGACAGGGGGCCCACTGAAGCTTTCTTT; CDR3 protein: CASSIDRGPTEAFF
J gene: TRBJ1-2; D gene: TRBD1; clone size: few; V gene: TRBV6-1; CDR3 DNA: TGTGCCAGCAGGATAACGGGACAGTCTAACTATGGCTACACCTTC; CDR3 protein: CASRITGQSNYGYTF
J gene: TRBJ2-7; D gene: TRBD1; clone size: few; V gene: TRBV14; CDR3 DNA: TGTGCCAGCAGCCCCCTCTATGGGACAGGGGGCCACGAGCAGTACTTC; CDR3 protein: CASSPLYGTGGHEQYF
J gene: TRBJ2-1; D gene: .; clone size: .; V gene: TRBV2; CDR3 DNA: TGTGCCAGCAGTGACTCGGACAAGGCCTACAATGAGCAGTTCTTC; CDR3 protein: CASSDSDKAYNEQFF
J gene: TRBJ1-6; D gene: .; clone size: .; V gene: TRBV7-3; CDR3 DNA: TGTGCCAGCAGCTTACGGGGGGCCGTGGATTCACCCCTCCACTTT; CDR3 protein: CASSLRGAVDSPLHF
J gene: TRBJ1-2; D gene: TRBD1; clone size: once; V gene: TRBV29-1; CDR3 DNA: TGCAGCGTTGAGTCCTCCGGGACAGGGGAATTTGGCTACACCTTC; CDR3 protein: CSVESSGTGEFGYTF
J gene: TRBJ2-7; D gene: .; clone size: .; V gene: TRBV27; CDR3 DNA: TGTGCCAGCAGTGAGAAGAGAGGGAACGAGCAGTACTTC; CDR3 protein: CASSEKRGNEQYF
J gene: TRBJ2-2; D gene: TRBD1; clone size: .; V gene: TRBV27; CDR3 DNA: TGTGCCAGCAGTTTAACGGGGACAGGGATGCTCGGGGAGCTGTTTTTT; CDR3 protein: CASSLTGTGMLGELFF
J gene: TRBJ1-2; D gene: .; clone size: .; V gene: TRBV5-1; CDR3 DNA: TGCGCCAGCAGCTTGGGGACACTTAACTATGGCTACACCTTC; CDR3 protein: CASSLGTLNYGYTF
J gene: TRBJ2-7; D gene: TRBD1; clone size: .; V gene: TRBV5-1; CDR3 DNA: TGCGCCAGCAGCTTGGCTCGGGACAGGGTAAACGAGCAGTACTTC; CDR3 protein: CASSLARDRVNEQYF
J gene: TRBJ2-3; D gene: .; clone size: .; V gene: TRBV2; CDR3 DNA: TGTGCCAGCATAGGAACAGGGTGGCGGTATTTT; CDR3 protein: CASIGTGWRYF
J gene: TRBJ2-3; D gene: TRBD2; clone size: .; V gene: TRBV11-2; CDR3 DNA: TGTGCCAGCAGCTTCGTTAGCGGGCAAGATACGCAGTATTTT; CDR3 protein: CASSFVSGQDTQYF
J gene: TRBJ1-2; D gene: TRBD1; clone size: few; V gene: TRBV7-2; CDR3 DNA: TGTGCCAGCAGCTTCACAGGGGGCCGACTAGCTAACTATGGCTACACCTTC; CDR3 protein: CASSFTGGRLANYGYTF
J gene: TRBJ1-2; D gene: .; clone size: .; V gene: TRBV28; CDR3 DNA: TGTGCCAGCAGTTTTCGGGGGATCTATGGCTACACCTTC; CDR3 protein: CASSFRGIYGYTF
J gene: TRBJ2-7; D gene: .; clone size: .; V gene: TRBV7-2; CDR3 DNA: TGTGCCAGCAGCGGCTTATCGTCCGAGCAGTACTTC; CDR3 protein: CASSGLSSEQYF
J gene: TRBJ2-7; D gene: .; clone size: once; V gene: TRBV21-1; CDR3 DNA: TGTGCCAGCAGCAAGTTACCTCCACAGGGCGACGAGCAGTACTTC; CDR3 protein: CASSKLPPQGDEQYF
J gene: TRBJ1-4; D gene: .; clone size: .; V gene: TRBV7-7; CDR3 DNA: TGTGCTAGCAGGAAAGGGGTTTCAACTAATGAAAAACTGTTTTTT; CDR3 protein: CASRKGVSTNEKLFF
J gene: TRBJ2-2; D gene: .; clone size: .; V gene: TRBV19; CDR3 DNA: TGTGCCATATCCAGTTACACCGGGGAGCTGTTTTTT; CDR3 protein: CAISSYTGELFF
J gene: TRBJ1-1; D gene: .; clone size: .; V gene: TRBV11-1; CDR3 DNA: TGTGCCAGCAGCTTAAAAGGGGACACTGAAGCTTTCTTT; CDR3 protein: CASSLKGDTEAFF
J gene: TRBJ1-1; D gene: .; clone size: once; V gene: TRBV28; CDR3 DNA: TGTGCCAGCAGTTTATTATTAAGCAACACTGAAGCTTTCTTT; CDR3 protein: CASSLLLSNTEAFF
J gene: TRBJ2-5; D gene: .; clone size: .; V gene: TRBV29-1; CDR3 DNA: TGCAGCGTTGGAAGAATGTTTGAGGAGACCCAGTACTTC; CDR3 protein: CSVGRMFEETQYF
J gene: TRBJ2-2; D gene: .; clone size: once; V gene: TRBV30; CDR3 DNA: TGTGCCTGGATAGCGCAAGAGAACACCGGGGAGCTGTTTTTT; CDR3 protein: CAWIAQENTGELFF
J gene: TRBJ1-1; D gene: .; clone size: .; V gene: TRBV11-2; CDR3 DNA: TGTGCCAGCAGCTTAGGTGCGATCGAGTCTTTCTTT; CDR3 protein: CASSLGAIESFF
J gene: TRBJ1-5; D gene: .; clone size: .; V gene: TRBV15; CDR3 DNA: TGTGCCACCAGCAGAGATCGTCAGCCCCAGCATTTT; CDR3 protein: CATSRDRQPQHF
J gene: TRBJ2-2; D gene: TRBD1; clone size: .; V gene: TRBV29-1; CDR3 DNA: TGCAGCGCCACACTTAGGACAGGGGGCAGGAGCACCGGGGAGCTGTTTTTT; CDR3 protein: CSATLRTGGRSTGELFF
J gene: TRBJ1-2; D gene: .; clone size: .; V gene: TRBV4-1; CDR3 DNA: TGCGCCAGCAGCCAAGGAGGAAACCTCTATGGCTACACCTTC; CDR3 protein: CASSQGGNLYGYTF
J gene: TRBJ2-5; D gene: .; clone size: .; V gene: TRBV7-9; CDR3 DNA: TGTGCCACCCCTAGTAGCGGACAAGAGACCCAGTACTTC; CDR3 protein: CATPSSGQETQYF
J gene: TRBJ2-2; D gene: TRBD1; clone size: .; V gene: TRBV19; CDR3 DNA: TGTGCCAGTAGTAAGGACAGGGGGCGGGATTGGTCCGGGGAGCTGTTTTTT; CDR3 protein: CASSKDRGRDWSGELFF
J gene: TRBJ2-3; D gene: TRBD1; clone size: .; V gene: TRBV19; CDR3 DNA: TGTGCCAGTAGATTACAGGGGGCCTTGGGCACAGATACGCAGTATTTT; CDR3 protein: CASRLQGALGTDTQYF
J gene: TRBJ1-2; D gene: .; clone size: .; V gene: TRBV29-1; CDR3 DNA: TGCAGCGTTCTGAGGCAACAGGATGGCTACACCTTC; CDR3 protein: CSVLRQQDGYTF
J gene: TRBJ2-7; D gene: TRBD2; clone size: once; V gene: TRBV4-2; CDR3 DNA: TGTGCCAGCAGCCAGGTGACTAGCGAGCGCGAGCAGTACTTC; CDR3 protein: CASSQVTSEREQYF
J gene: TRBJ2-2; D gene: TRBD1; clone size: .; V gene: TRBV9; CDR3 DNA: TGTGCCAGCAGCCCCAGGACAGGCCCCACCGGGGAGCTGTTTTTT; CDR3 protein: CASSPRTGPTGELFF
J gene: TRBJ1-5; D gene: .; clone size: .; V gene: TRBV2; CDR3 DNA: TGTGCCAGCAGTGATAGACACAGCAATCAGCCCCAGCATTTT; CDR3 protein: CASSDRHSNQPQHF
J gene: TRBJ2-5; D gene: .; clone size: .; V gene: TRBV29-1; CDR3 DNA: TGCAGCGTTGGCGGGGAGACCCAGTACTTC; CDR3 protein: CSVGGETQYF
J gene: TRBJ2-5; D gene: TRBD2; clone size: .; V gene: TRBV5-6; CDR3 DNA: TGTGCCAGCAGCCCCGGGACTAGGGGGACCCAGTACTTC; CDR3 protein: CASSPGTRGTQYF
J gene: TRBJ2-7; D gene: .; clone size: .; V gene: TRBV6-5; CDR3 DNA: TGTGCCAGCAGTTTGTACCGGAGAGACGAGCAGTACTTC; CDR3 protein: CASSLYRRDEQYF
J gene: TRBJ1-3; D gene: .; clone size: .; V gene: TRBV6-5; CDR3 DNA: TGTGCCAGCAGCCTGGATACGAGGGGAAACACCATATATTTT; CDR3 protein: CASSLDTRGNTIYF
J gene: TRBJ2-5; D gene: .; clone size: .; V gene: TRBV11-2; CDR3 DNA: TGTGCCAGCAGCCCCGGGGAGACCCAGTACTTC; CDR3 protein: CASSPGETQYF
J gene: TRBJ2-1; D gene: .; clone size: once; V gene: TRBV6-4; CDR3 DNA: TGTGCCAGCAGTGACTCGTCGGGGCTCAGGGGCAATGAGCAGTTCTTC; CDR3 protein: CASSDSSGLRGNEQFF
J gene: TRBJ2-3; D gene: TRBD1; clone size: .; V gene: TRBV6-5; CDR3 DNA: TGTGCCAGCAGCCCTAGGACAGGGCAATCAGATACGCAGTATTTT; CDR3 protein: CASSPRTGQSDTQYF
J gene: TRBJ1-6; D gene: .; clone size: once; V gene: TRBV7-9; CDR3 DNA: TGTGCCAGCAGCTTAGTGGCAGACACCGATTCACCCCTCCACTTT; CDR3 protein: CASSLVADTDSPLHF
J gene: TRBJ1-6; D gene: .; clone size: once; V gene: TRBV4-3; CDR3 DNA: TGCGCCAGCAGCCAAGCGGGGTCAGGCCAAAAATTATATTCACCCCTCCACTTT; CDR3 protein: CASSQAGSGQKLYSPLHF
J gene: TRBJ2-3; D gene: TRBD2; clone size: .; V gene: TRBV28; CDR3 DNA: TGTGCCAGCTTGACTAGCGGGGGGGCACGGGATACGCAGTATTTT; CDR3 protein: CASLTSGGARDTQYF
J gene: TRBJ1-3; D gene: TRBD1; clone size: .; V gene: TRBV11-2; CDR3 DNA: TGTGCCAGCAGCGCGCACCCACTTACAGGGGCCGCCGGAAACACCATATATTTT; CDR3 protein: CASSAHPLTGAAGNTIYF
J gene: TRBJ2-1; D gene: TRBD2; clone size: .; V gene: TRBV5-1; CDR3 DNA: TGCGCCAGCAGCCCCCCCCTAGCGGGGTCCTACAATGAGCAGTTCTTC; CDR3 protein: CASSPPLAGSYNEQFF
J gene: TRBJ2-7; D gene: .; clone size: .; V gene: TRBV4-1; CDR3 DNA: TGCGCCAGCAGCCAAAGCCAGGACTTCTACGAGCAGTACTTC; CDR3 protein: CASSQSQDFYEQYF
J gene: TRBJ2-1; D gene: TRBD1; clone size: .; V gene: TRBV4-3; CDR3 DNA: TGCGCCAGCAGCCGACAGGGGATGCGGAATGAGCAGTTCTTC; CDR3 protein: CASSRQGMRNEQFF
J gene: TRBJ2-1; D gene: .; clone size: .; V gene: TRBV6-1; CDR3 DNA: TGTGCCAGCAGTGGCCTAAGGGGGTCCTACAATGAGCAGTTCTTC; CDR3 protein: CASSGLRGSYNEQFF
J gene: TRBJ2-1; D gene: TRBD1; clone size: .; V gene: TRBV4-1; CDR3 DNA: TGCGCCAGCAGCCAAGGTGGGGACAGCTCCTACAATGAGCAGTTCTTC; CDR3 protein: CASSQGGDSSYNEQFF
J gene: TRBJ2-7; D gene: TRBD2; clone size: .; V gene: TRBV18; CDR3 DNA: TGTGCCAGCTCACCTAGGACTAGCGGGGCCAACGAGCAGTACTTC; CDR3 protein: CASSPRTSGANEQYF
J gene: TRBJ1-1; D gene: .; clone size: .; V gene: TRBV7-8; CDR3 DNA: TGTGCCAGCAGACAGGGTCGGTATCTGAGCACTGAAGCTTTCTTT; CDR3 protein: CASRQGRYLSTEAFF
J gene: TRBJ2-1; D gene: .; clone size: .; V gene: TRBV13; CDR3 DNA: TGTGCCAGCAGCCAGACAGGATCCGAAACCTACAATGAGCAGTTCTTC; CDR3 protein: CASSQTGSETYNEQFF
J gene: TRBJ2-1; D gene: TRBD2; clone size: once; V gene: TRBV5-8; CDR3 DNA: TGTGCCAGCAGCTTGAGACTAGCGGGGGGCCGAGTCTACAATGAGCAGTTCTTC; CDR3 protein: CASSLRLAGGRVYNEQFF
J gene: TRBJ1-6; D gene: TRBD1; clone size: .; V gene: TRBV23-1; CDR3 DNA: TGCGCCAGCAGTCAACAGGTGGGACAGAAAAATTCACCCCTCCACTTT; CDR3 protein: CASSQQVGQKNSPLHF
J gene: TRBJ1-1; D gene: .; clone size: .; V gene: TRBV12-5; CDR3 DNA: TGTGCTAGTGGTTTGATGGACAGTGAAGCTTTCTTT; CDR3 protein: CASGLMDSEAFF
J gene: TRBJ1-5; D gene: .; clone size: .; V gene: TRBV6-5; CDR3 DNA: TGTGCCAGCAGTCTGGGGCGGCCTAGCAATCAGCCCCAGCATTTT; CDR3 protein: CASSLGRPSNQPQHF
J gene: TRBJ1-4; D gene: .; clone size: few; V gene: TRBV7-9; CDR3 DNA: TGTGCCAGCCACTCGTTAACTAATGAAAAACTGTTTTTT; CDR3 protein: CASHSLTNEKLFF
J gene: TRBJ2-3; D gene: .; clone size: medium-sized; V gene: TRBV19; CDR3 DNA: TGTGCCAGTAGTATAGGAGGTCATGCTCAGTATTTT; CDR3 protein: CASSIGGHAQYF
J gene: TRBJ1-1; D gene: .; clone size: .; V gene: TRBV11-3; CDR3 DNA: TGTGCCAGCAGCTTGGCGACAGTAGAGAACACTGAAGCTTTCTTT; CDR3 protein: CASSLATVENTEAFF